The 3 T cell receptor beta chains in this list originate from one sample, sequenced in a study of tumor and adjacent non-tumor tissue in lung cancer. The library came from three nested PCR rounds adapted from ARM-PCR protocols. TCRdb re-called the multiplex PCR reads through MiXCR, storing one row per CDR3 protein. The data hold 90,000 to 120,000 distinct CDR3 sequences, with 50% to 70% observed a single time. This sample's RNA came from whole unsorted tissue. More than 3 cm separated this lung sample from the edge of the tumor. Sequenced sample: distant non-tumor lung tissue. These receptors were taken from a man aged 30 to 39 with non-small cell lung cancer.

The chain recombines TRBV5-6 with TRBJ1-5; D remains unclear. Germline CDR1 and CDR2: SGHDT and YYEEEE. The CDR3 spans 13 residues. With 4 bases removed from V and 9 bases from J, the gap between germline ends came to 14 bases. The CDR3 DNA sequence: TGTGCCAGCAGCGCAAGTTCTAGCGGGCCCCAGCATTTT. It yields the protein CASSASSSGPQHF. Using reference TRBV5-6 and TRBJ1-5 for the parts outside the CDR3, the full variable domain is DAGVTQSPTHLIKTRGQQVTLRCSPKSGHDTVSWYQQALGQGPQFIFQYYEEEERQRGNFPDRFSGHQFPNYSSELNVNALLLGDSALYLCASSASSSGPQHFGDGTRLSIL.

The chain is built from TRBV20-1 and TRBJ1-1, with D unclear. This CDR3 is built from 16 residues. The ends were cut back, 0 bases at V and 5 bases at J, with 19 bases in the middle. Per germline, CDR1 DFQATT and CDR2 SNEGSKA (reference sequence). This CDR3 is CSARDRNLGGYTEAFF. CDR3 nucleotides: TGCAGTGCTAGAGATCGGAACTTGGGTGGGTATACTGAAGCTTTCTTT.

To note about this clonotype: This sequence may be a read error, since a much larger clone differs from it by one base. The rearrangement uses TRBV4-1 and TRBJ2-7; possible D gene TRBD2, 7 bases. Germline values: CDR1 MGHRA, CDR2 YSYEKL. The V end was cut by 0 bases, the J end by 1 base, with 13 bases between. The CDR3 totals 16 residues. The DNA for the CDR3 is TGCGCCAGCAGCCAAGATGAACAGGGAGGGTCCTACGAGCAGTACTTC. Amino acid sequence: CASSQDEQGGSYEQYF.